A single sample gave rise to the 2 T cell receptor beta chains below, sequenced in a study of glioma-infiltrating T cells after dendritic cell vaccination. Profiling relied on immunoSEQ multiplex PCR, and the TCRdb table lists in-frame clones only, not all of them. The sample yields more than 100,000 clones, 81% seen once. The input for sequencing was blood, taken before dendritic cell vaccination. These receptors all come from a human donor with glioblastoma.

The rearrangement links TRBV5-1 to TRBJ2-3, with 8 positions matching TRBD2. This CDR3 comprises 16 residues. Germline lookup yields CDR1 SGHRS and CDR2 YFSETQ. Trimming at V came to 4 bases and at J to 5 bases, leaving 12 bases not matched to a gene. The CDR3 protein is CASSALPAGAEDTQYF. DNA for the CDR3: TGCGCCAGCAGCGCCCTCCCAGCGGGGGCAGAAGATACGCAGTATTTT.

The chain is built from TRBV19 and TRBJ2-7; 9 bases map to TRBD1. The germline CDR1 and CDR2 sequences are LNHDA and SQIVND (reference sequence). The CDR3 has 14 amino acids. The V and J ends lost 4 bases and 6 bases, in that order; junction bases with no gene match: 7. DNA of the CDR3: TGTGCCAGTAGTAGCCGGGACAGGGTGGGCGAGCAGTACTTC. Protein product: CASSSRDRVGEQYF.